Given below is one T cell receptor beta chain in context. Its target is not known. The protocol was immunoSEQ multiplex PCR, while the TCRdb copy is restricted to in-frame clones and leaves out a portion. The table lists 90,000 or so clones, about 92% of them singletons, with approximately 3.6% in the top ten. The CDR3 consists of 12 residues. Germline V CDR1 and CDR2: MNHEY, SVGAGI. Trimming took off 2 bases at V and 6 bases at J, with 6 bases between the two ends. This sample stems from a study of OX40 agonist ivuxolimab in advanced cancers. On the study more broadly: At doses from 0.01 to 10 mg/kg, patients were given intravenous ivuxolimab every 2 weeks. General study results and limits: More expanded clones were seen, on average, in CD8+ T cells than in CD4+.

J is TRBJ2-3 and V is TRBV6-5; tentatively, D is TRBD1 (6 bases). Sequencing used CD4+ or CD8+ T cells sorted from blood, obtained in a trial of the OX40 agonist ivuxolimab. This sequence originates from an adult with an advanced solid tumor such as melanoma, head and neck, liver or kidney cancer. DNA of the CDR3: TGTGCCAGCAGTTACGACAGGGATACGCAGTATTTT. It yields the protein CASSYDRDTQYF.